The rows below give T cell receptor beta chains drawn from one sample of a study of molecular identifiers for immune sequencing clone quantification. TCRdb re-called the PCR reads with MiXCR, one entry per CDR3 protein. Among around 40,000 distinct CDR3 sequences listed, 15% to 20% were seen once. Specimen: naive CD8+ T cells from blood, with Jurkat cell RNA spiked in. These receptors were taken from a human donor in good health. Some libraries in this study had Jurkat cell RNA spiked in. Each CDR3 is given with its conserved first and last residue. Fields, in order: J gene, D gene, clone size, V gene, CDR3 DNA, CDR3 protein. D genes are given only for firm matches. Expanded clones are given a class, and other clones once, few, many or no size at all.

TRBJ2-7,TRBD2,many,TRBV4-3,TGCGCCAGCAGCCAGGCTAGCGGGGACGAGCAGTACTTC,CASSQASGDEQYF
TRBJ2-7,.,.,TRBV6-5,TGTGCCAGCAGTTACGACAGGAACTACGAGCAGTACTTC,CASSYDRNYEQYF
TRBJ2-7,.,many,TRBV28,TGTGCCAGCAGTGGTAATCCCTCTCCCTACGAGCAGTACTTC,CASSGNPSPYEQYF
TRBJ1-5,.,many,TRBV20-1,TGCAGTGCTAGAGATCGACAGGCCAATCAGCCCCAGCATTTT,CSARDRQANQPQHF
TRBJ1-1,.,many,TRBV9,TGTGCCAGCAGCGTAGGTACTGACACTGAAGCTTTCTTT,CASSVGTDTEAFF
TRBJ2-3,TRBD2,.,TRBV4-1,TGCGCCAGCAGCCAAGATGGCGGGAGGCTCACAGGTACGCAGTATTTT,CASSQDGGRLTGTQYF
TRBJ2-1,TRBD2,.,TRBV27,TGTGCCAGCAGTTTGGCTAGCGGGGATCGGCACAATGAGCAGTTCTTC,CASSLASGDRHNEQFF
TRBJ1-1,.,medium-sized,TRBV7-9,TGTGCCAGCAGCTTAGGTAGCACTGAAGCTTTCTTT,CASSLGSTEAFF
TRBJ1-6,.,.,TRBV4-3,TGCGCCAGCAGCTTCGCCTATAATTCACCCCTCCACTTT,CASSFAYNSPLHF
TRBJ2-2,.,many,TRBV6-5,TGTGCCAGCAGTTATTCCAACGGGCCACGAGAGCTGTTTTTT,CASSYSNGPRELFF
TRBJ2-2,TRBD2,.,TRBV5-3,TGTGCCAGCAGTTCCAGAAGCGGGGCGTACACCGGGGAGCTGTTTTTT,CASSSRSGAYTGELFF
TRBJ2-1,.,many,TRBV13,TGTGCCAGCAGCCCGACGACAGCCCACAATGAGCAGTTCTTC,CASSPTTAHNEQFF
TRBJ2-7,TRBD1,many,TRBV3-1,TGTGCCAGCAGTCCGACCCGTACCGGGACAGCAGTCTACGAGCAGTACTTC,CASSPTRTGTAVYEQYF
TRBJ2-5,.,many,TRBV28,TGTGCCAGCAGTCCCTACTCCCAAGGTGGCCAAGAGACCCAGTACTTC,CASSPYSQGGQETQYF
TRBJ1-2,TRBD1,many,TRBV6-2/TRBV6-3,TGTGCCAGCAGTTACTCCGAGGGACAGCTCGGAAGTAACTATGGCTACACCTTC,CASSYSEGQLGSNYGYTF
TRBJ2-3,.,many,TRBV6-6,TGTGCCAGCAAAACCGGGACTAGCACAGATACGCAGTATTTT,CASKTGTSTDTQYF
TRBJ2-3,.,many,TRBV6-5,TGTGCCAGCAGTTACTCCGATACGGGGAGGGATACGCAGTATTTT,CASSYSDTGRDTQYF
TRBJ2-6,.,many,TRBV3-1,TGTGCCAGCAGCCTGGGGTTGCTCTCTGGGGCCAACGTCCTGACTTTC,CASSLGLLSGANVLTF
TRBJ2-3,.,many,TRBV7-9,TGTGCCAGCAGCCATCCGTTCGAACCCGGGACATCCGGCACAGATACGCAGTATTTT,CASSHPFEPGTSGTDTQYF
TRBJ2-3,.,many,TRBV20-1,TGCAGTGCTGGCGGGACAAGAGGCGGAGATACGCAGTATTTT,CSAGGTRGGDTQYF
TRBJ2-3,.,many,TRBV7-9,TGTGCCAGCCTTTCTGGGGGCGCAGATACGCAGTATTTT,CASLSGGADTQYF
TRBJ2-3,.,many,TRBV27,TGTGCCAGCGGCAGGGTGTGGGGCACAGATACGCAGTATTTT,CASGRVWGTDTQYF
TRBJ1-6,.,.,TRBV5-5,TGTGCCAGCGGCTTGGACAGCTTACCTGGTTGTGATTCACCCCTCCACTTT,CASGLDSLPGCDSPLHF
TRBJ2-3,TRBD2,many,TRBV28,TGTGCCAGCAGTTTATTAGGAATGACTAGCGGGGGCACAGATACGCAGTATTTT,CASSLLGMTSGGTDTQYF
TRBJ2-3,.,many,TRBV2,TGTGCCAGCAGTGAAGCGCTGGCACCGGATACGCAGTATTTT,CASSEALAPDTQYF
TRBJ2-2,.,many,TRBV19,TGTGCCAGTAGTATAGGAGGGGCAGGATTCGGGGAGCTGTTTTTT,CASSIGGAGFGELFF
TRBJ2-5,TRBD2,.,TRBV3-1,TGTGCCAGCAGCCAACCTCGACTAGCGGGGGCTCAAGAGACCCAGTGCTTC,CASSQPRLAGAQETQCF
TRBJ2-1,.,.,TRBV29-1,TGCAGCGTTGAAGAGCCGACTTACAATGAGCAGTTCTTC,CSVEEPTYNEQFF
TRBJ2-3,.,.,TRBV20-1,TGCAGTGCTAACCTAGCATCAACAGATACGCAGTATTTT,CSANLASTDTQYF